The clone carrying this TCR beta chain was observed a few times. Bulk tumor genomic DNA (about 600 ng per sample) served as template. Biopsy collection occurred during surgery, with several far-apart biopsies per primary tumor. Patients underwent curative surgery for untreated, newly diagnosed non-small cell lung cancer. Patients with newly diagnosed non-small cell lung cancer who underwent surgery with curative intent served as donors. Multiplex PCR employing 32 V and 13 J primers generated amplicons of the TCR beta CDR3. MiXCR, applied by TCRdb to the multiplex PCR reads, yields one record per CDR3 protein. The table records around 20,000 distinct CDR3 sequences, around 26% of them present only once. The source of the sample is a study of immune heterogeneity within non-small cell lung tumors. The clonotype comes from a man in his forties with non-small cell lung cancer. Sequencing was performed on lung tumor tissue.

As DNA, the CDR3 is TGTGCCAGCAGCCTCACAGGATTGACTGGCTACACCTTC. Residues: CASSLTGLTGYTF. This chain uses TRBV7-6 with TRBJ1-2, with D tentatively TRBD1 (5 bases). Germline V lookup: CDR1 SGHVS, CDR2 FNYEAQ. The length of the CDR3 is 13 residues. V was pared by 5 bases and J by 7 bases, with 14 bases between.